Sequencing of this TCR beta chain was carried out in a study of blood T cell repertoires in COVID-19. Whole-study context: Whether acute or convalescent, the COVID-19 samples came from the United States, Italy and Spain. T cells, B-cell-depleted T cells, or PBMCs supplied cDNA or gDNA.

The junction had 4 bases not matched to a gene; V was cut back by 0 bases and J by 0 bases. Germline V gene lookup returns CDR1 SGHDT and CDR2 YYEEEE. This CDR3 comprises 16 residues. Libraries were prepared by immunoSEQ multiplex PCR; TCRdb keeps only in-frame clonotypes and omits some of them. The sample includes over 200,000 clones, roughly 87% of them seen just once. This chain uses TRBV5-6 with TRBJ1-1, with 8 bases identical to TRBD1. Sequenced: peripheral blood. The sequence came from a man aged 35 to 55 with active or convalescent COVID-19. CDR3 amino acids: CASSLAGQAVNTEAFF. The CDR3 DNA sequence: TGTGCCAGCAGCTTGGCGGGACAGGCAGTGAACACTGAAGCTTTCTTT.